The present TCR beta chain was sequenced within a study of blood T cell repertoires in COVID-19. Study as a whole: Material from acute and convalescent COVID-19 was sourced from the United States, Italy and Spain.

Germline V CDR1 and CDR2: SNHLY, FYNNEI. This CDR3 region has 13 residues. Trimming removed 6 bases at V and 0 bases at J, with 7 bases between. Methods used by the authors: For nucleated cells, counts were estimated from reference gene primer amplification. The data were produced by immunoSEQ multiplex PCR, yet TCRdb's version contains in-frame clones alone and is incomplete. Clone size and the V and J calls come from that table; the DNA yielded D and trimming. The table lists around 87,000 clones, roughly 88% of them singletons. This receptor was identified in a human donor with active COVID-19. The donor label of this sample is uncertain. V is TRBV2 and J is TRBJ2-3; D might be TRBD1 (6 bases). The specimen was peripheral blood. The CDR3, as DNA: TGTGCCAGCAGCGGACAGAGCACAGATACGCAGTATTTT. Translation: CASSGQSTDTQYF.